Listed below are T cell receptor beta chains from one sample, sequenced in a study of blood T cell repertoires in COVID-19. Only in-frame clones appear in the TCRdb table, and some are missing; sequencing was by immunoSEQ multiplex PCR. This table holds roughly 200,000 clones, about four fifths found once. The specimen sequenced was peripheral blood. These receptors all stem from a man aged 55 to 70 with acute or convalescent COVID-19. Each CDR3 is given without its conserved first and last residue. The order of the fields is CDR3 protein, V gene, J gene, CDR3 length, D gene. A D gene is named only where the DNA matches it firmly.

CDR3: ASTNDGEAF
V: TRBV2
J: TRBJ1-1
length: 9
D: NA

CDR3: ASSRTGMGTEAF
V: TRBV6-5
J: TRBJ1-1
length: 12
D: NA

CDR3: ASSELSGRAQETQY
V: TRBV25-1
J: TRBJ2-5
length: 14
D: TRBD2

CDR3: ASTTGNTEAF
V: TRBV6-5
J: TRBJ1-1
length: 10
D: NA

CDR3: ASSLSSSGPYEQY
V: TRBV5-4
J: TRBJ2-7
length: 13
D: TRBD2

CDR3: ASSFGTSGSTDTQY
V: TRBV5-1
J: TRBJ2-3
length: 14
D: TRBD2

CDR3: ASSQDSQRSYEQY
V: TRBV4-2
J: TRBJ2-7
length: 13
D: NA

CDR3: ASSVYREGVGELF
V: TRBV9
J: TRBJ2-2
length: 13
D: NA

CDR3: ASSHRRGVHTDTQY
V: TRBV14
J: TRBJ2-3
length: 14
D: NA

CDR3: ASSQSGNPGELF
V: TRBV3-1/TRBV3-2
J: TRBJ2-2
length: 12
D: NA

CDR3: ASSRGRNEYNEQF
V: TRBV7-3
J: TRBJ2-1
length: 13
D: TRBD2

CDR3: ASGLRGSSYNEQF
V: TRBV27
J: TRBJ2-1
length: 13
D: NA

CDR3: ASSFIGEGGGYT
V: TRBV27
J: TRBJ1-2
length: 12
D: NA

CDR3: ASSVLAGRNEQF
V: TRBV2
J: TRBJ2-1
length: 12
D: TRBD2

CDR3: ASTHGPSGGNEQF
V: TRBV4-2
J: TRBJ2-1
length: 13
D: TRBD2

CDR3: ASSSRTSYEQY
V: TRBV21-1
J: TRBJ2-7
length: 11
D: NA

CDR3: ASSPYPGLAAHEQY
V: TRBV27
J: TRBJ2-7
length: 14
D: TRBD2

CDR3: SVGGSSYEQY
V: TRBV29-1
J: TRBJ2-7
length: 10
D: NA

CDR3: ASSFPQQGVYEQY
V: TRBV7-9
J: TRBJ2-7
length: 13
D: TRBD1

CDR3: ASSEGLAGGLSTGELF
V: TRBV10-1
J: TRBJ2-2
length: 16
D: TRBD2

CDR3: ASSENRDKTYEQY
V: TRBV2
J: TRBJ2-7
length: 13
D: NA

CDR3: ASSTPGQGVPQPQH
V: TRBV28
J: TRBJ1-5
length: 14
D: TRBD1

CDR3: ASSLRTGAGYT
V: TRBV12-3/TRBV12-4
J: TRBJ1-2
length: 11
D: TRBD1

CDR3: ASSELSSGRVEQF
V: TRBV6-1
J: TRBJ2-1
length: 13
D: TRBD2

CDR3: ASSDRGLADTQY
V: TRBV6-1
J: TRBJ2-3
length: 12
D: TRBD1

CDR3: ASTRVSEKLF
V: TRBV12-3/TRBV12-4
J: TRBJ1-4
length: 10
D: NA

CDR3: ASSLQGYGENTEAF
V: TRBV4-1
J: TRBJ1-1
length: 14
D: NA

CDR3: ASSSSGGGVYEQY
V: TRBV27
J: TRBJ2-7
length: 13
D: TRBD2

CDR3: ASSARLARGSYNEQF
V: TRBV9
J: TRBJ2-1
length: 15
D: TRBD2

CDR3: SASAGGNGYT
V: TRBV20-1
J: TRBJ1-2
length: 10
D: NA

CDR3: ASSLGTGTVYGYT
V: TRBV27
J: TRBJ1-2
length: 13
D: TRBD1

CDR3: ASSPTGSWGYT
V: TRBV6-6
J: TRBJ1-2
length: 11
D: TRBD1

CDR3: ATRTDYSNQPQH
V: TRBV19
J: TRBJ1-5
length: 12
D: NA

CDR3: ASFPATRGSPLH
V: TRBV28
J: TRBJ1-6
length: 12
D: NA

CDR3: ASSTRNRGRY
V: TRBV12-3/TRBV12-4
J: TRBJ2-5
length: 10
D: TRBD1

CDR3: ASTPIADPGELF
V: TRBV2
J: TRBJ2-2
length: 12
D: NA

CDR3: ASSRDRGGGYGYT
V: TRBV4-1
J: TRBJ1-2
length: 13
D: TRBD1

CDR3: ASSGQGTNEKLF
V: TRBV5-1
J: TRBJ1-4
length: 12
D: TRBD1

CDR3: ASWASGAYNEQF
V: TRBV19
J: TRBJ2-1
length: 12
D: TRBD2

CDR3: ASTQAGTSGGGGPDTQY
V: TRBV9
J: TRBJ2-3
length: 17
D: TRBD2

CDR3: ASSYRDRSNQPQH
V: TRBV6-2/TRBV6-3
J: TRBJ1-5
length: 13
D: NA

CDR3: AISKTSLLTDTQY
V: TRBV10-3
J: TRBJ2-3
length: 13
D: TRBD2

CDR3: ATSRDRGNNEKLF
V: TRBV15
J: TRBJ1-4
length: 13
D: NA

CDR3: ASSLGLGGYNEQF
V: TRBV5-1
J: TRBJ2-1
length: 13
D: TRBD2

CDR3: ASSLEGTAGQETQY
V: TRBV5-1
J: TRBJ2-5
length: 14
D: NA

CDR3: ASSLSGAGTGELF
V: TRBV27
J: TRBJ2-2
length: 13
D: NA

CDR3: AISESLVFGGGNTEAF
V: TRBV10-3
J: TRBJ1-1
length: 16
D: NA

CDR3: ASNLPSGGTETQY
V: TRBV5-4
J: TRBJ2-5
length: 13
D: TRBD2

CDR3: ASSFPLGGRGQTQY
V: TRBV7-2
J: TRBJ2-5
length: 14
D: TRBD2

CDR3: ASSQGTGGGTDTQY
V: TRBV14
J: TRBJ2-3
length: 14
D: TRBD2

CDR3: ASSEADEAF
V: TRBV10-1
J: TRBJ1-1
length: 9
D: NA

CDR3: ASSLWTGVTGELF
V: TRBV14
J: TRBJ2-2
length: 13
D: TRBD1

CDR3: SARELYEQY
V: TRBV20-1
J: TRBJ2-7
length: 9
D: NA

CDR3: ASSQEGLAGGDTQY
V: TRBV4-1
J: TRBJ2-3
length: 14
D: TRBD2

CDR3: ASSWGGTEAF
V: TRBV2
J: TRBJ1-1
length: 10
D: NA